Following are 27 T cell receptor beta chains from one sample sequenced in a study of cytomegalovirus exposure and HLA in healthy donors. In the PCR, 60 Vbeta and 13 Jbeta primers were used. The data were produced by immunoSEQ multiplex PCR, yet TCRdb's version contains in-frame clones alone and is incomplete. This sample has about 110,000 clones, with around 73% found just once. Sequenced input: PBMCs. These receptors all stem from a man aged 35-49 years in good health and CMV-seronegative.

The DNA for the CDR3 is TGCAGCGCCGAAACCGGGACAGGGCCGACCTACGAGCAGTACTTC. Translated, it gives CSAETGTGPTYEQYF. This rearrangement joins TRBV29-1 to TRBJ2-7; 9 bases agree with TRBD1. The CDR3 covers 15 residues. V shed 7 bases and J 2 bases; nucleotides not matched to a gene: 12. The V gene's germline CDR1 is SQVTM and CDR2 ANQGSEA.

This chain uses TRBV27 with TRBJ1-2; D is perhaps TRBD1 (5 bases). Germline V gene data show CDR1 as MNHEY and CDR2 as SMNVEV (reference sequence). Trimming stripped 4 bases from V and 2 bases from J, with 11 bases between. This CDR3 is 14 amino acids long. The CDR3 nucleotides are TGTGCCAGCAGTTCTATTCGGGGGAACTATGGCTACACCTTC. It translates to CASSSIRGNYGYTF.

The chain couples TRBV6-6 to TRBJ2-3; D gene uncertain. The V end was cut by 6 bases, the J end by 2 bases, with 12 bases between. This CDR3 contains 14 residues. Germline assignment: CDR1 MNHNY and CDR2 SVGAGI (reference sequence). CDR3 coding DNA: TGTGCCAGCAGCTTAAGACAAGCCACAGATACGCAGTATTTT. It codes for CASSLRQATDTQYF.

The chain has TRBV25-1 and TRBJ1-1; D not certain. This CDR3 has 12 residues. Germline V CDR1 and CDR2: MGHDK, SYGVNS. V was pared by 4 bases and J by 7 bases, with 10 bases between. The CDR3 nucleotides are TGTGCCAGCAGTGCCGATAGTAGTGAAGCTTTCTTT. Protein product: CASSADSSEAFF.

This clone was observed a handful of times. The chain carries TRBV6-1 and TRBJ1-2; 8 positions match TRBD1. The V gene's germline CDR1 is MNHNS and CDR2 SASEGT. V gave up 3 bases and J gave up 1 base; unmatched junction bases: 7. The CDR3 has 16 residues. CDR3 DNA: TGTGCCAGCAGTGATGAAGGACAGGGAGGTAACTATGGCTACACCTTC. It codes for CASSDEGQGGNYGYTF.

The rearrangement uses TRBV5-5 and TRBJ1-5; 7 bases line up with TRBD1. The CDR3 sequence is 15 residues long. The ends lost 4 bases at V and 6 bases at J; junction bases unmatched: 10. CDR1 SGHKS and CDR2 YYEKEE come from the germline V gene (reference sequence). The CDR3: CASSLEGARVQPQHF. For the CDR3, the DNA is TGTGCCAGCAGCCTGGAGGGGGCCCGTGTTCAGCCCCAGCATTTT.

Here the CDR3 reads CASSPDVSATRETQYF. The CDR3 nucleotides are TGTGCCAGCAGCCCTGACGTATCAGCCACGAGGGAGACCCAGTACTTC. The rearrangement uses TRBV5-4 and TRBJ2-5; D is unresolved. The CDR3 is 16 amino acids. In germline, CDR1 is SGHNT, CDR2 YYREEE (reference sequence). V was cut by 4 bases and J by 5 bases, with 21 bases left in between.

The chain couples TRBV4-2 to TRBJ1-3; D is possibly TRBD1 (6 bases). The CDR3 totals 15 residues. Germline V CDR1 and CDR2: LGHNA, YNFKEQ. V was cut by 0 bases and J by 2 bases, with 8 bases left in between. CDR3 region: CASSQDSGAGNTIYF. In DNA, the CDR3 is TGTGCCAGCAGCCAAGATTCAGGGGCTGGAAACACCATATATTTT.

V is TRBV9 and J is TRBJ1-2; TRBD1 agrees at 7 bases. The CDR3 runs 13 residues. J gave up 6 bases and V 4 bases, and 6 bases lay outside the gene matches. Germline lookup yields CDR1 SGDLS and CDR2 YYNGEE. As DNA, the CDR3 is TGTGCCAGCAGCCAAGGACAGGCTGATGGCTACACCTTC. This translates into CASSQGQADGYTF.

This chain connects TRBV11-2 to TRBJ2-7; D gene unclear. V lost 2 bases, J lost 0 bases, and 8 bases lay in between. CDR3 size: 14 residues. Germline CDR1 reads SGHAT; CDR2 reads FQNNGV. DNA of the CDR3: TGTGCCAGCAGCTTAACAGCCACCTCCTACGAGCAGTACTTC. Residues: CASSLTATSYEQYF.

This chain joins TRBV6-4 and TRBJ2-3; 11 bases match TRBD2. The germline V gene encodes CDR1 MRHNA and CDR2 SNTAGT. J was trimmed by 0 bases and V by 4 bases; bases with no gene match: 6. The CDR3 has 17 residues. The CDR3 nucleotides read TGTGCCAGCAGTGGAACTAGCGGGGGCACTAGCACAGATACGCAGTATTTT. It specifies CASSGTSGGTSTDTQYF.

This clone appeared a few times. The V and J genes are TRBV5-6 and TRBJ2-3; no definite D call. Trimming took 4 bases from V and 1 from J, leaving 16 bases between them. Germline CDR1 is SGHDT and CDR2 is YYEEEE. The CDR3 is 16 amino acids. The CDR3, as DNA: TGTGCCAGCAGCGTGGGCCAGTTCCTTGGCACAGATACGCAGTATTTT. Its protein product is CASSVGQFLGTDTQYF.

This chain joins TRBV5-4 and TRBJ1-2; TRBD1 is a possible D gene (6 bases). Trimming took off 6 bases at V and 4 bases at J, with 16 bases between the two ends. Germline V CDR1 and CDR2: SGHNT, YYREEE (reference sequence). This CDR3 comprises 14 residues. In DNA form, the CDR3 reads TGTGCCAGCACCATACAGGGCCCCGGCTATGGCTACACCTTC. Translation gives CASTIQGPGYGYTF.

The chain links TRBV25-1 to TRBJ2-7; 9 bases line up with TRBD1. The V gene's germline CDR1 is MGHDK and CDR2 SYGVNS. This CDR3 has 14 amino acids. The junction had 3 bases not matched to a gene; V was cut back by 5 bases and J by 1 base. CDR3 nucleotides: TGTGCCAGCAGTTCGGGACAGGGTTCCTACGAGCAGTACTTC. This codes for CASSSGQGSYEQYF.

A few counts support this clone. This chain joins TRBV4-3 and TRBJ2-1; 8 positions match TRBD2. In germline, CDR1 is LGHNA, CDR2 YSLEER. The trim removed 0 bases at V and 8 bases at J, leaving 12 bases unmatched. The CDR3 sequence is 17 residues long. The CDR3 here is CASSQDRPGGAVYEQFF. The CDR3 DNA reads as TGCGCCAGCAGCCAAGATCGCCCCGGGGGGGCTGTCTATGAGCAGTTCTTC.

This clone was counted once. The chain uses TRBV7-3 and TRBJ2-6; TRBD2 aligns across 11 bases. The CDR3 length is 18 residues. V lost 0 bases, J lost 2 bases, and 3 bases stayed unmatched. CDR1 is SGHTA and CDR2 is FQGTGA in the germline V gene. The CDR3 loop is CASSLTATSGAGANVLTF. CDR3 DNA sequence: TGTGCCAGCAGCTTAACAGCGACTAGCGGGGCTGGGGCCAACGTCCTGACTTTC.

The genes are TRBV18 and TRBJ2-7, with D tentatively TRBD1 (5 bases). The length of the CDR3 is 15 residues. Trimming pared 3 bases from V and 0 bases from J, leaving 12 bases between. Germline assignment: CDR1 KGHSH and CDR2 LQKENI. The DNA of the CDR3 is TGTGCCAGCTCACCCGATAGACAGAACTCCTACGAGCAGTACTTC. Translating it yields CASSPDRQNSYEQYF.

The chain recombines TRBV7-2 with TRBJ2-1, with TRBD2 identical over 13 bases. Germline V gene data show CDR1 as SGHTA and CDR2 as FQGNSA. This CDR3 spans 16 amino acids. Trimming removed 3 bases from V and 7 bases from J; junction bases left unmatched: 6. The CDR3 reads CASSFTSGGAGNEQFF. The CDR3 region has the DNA TGTGCCAGCAGCTTCACTAGCGGGGGGGCCGGGAATGAGCAGTTCTTC.

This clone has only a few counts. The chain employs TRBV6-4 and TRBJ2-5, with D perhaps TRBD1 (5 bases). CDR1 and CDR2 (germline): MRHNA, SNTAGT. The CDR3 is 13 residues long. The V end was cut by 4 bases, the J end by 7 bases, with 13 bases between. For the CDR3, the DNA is TGTGCCAGCAGTGTGGGGCCCTCCGGGACCCAGTACTTC. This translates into CASSVGPSGTQYF.

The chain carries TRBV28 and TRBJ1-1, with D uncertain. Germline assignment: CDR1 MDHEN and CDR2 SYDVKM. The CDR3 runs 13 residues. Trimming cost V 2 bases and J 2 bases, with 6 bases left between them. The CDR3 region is CASSLGSNTEAFF. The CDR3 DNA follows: TGTGCCAGCAGTTTAGGGAGTAACACTGAAGCTTTCTTT.

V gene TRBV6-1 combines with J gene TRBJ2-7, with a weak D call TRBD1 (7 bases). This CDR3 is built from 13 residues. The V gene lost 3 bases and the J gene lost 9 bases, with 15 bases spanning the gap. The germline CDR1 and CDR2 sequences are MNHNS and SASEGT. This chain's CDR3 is CASSESGGRGQYF. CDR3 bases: TGTGCCAGCAGTGAGTCAGGGGGGCGCGGGCAGTACTTC.

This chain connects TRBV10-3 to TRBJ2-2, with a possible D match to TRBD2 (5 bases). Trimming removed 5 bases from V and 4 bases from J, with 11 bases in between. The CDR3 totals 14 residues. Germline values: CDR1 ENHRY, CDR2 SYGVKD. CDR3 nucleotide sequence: TGTGCCATCAGTTTTTTAGAGGGCACCGGGGAGCTGTTTTTT. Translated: CAISFLEGTGELFF.

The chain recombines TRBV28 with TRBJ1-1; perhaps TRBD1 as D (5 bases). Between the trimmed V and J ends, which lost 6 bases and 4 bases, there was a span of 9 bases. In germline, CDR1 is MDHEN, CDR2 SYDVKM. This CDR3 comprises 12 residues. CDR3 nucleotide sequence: TGTGCCAGCAGGGCGGGGGGCACTGAAGCTTTCTTT. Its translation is CASRAGGTEAFF.

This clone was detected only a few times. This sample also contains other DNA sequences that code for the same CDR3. CDR3 in DNA: TGTGCCAGCAGCCCTGGGACAGGCGGTGGCTACACCTTC. Translating gives CASSPGTGGGYTF. V gene TRBV11-2 combines with J gene TRBJ1-2, with 8 positions matching TRBD1. The germline gives CDR1 SGHAT, CDR2 FQNNGV. V trimming: 5 bases; J trimming: 7 bases; junction bases outside the gene matches: 6. This CDR3 comprises 13 residues. Complete variable domain (other parts from reference TRBV11-2 and TRBJ1-2): EAGVAQSPRYKIIEKRQSVAFWCNPISGHATLYWYQQILGQGPKLLIQFQNNGVVDDSQLPKDRFSAERLKGVDSTLKIQPAKLEDSAVYLCASSPGTGGGYTFGSGTRLTVV.

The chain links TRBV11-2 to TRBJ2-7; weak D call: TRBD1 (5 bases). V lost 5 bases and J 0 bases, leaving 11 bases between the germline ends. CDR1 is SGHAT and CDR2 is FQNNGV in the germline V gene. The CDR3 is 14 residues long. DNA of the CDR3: TGTGCCAGCAGCCTCCGGACAATCTCCTACGAGCAGTACTTC. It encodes CASSLRTISYEQYF.

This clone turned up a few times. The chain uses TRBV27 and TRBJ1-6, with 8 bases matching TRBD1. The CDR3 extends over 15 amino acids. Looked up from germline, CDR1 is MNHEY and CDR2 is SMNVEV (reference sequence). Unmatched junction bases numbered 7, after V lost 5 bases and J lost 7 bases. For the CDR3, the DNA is TGTGCCAGCAGTCCGGACAGGGTCGGAAATTCACCCCTCCACTTT. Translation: CASSPDRVGNSPLHF.

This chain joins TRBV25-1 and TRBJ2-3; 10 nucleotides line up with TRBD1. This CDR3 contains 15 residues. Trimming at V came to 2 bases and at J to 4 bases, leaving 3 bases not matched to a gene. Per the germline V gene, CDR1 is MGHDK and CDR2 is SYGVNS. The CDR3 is CASSEGDRGADTQYF. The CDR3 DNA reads TGTGCCAGCAGTGAAGGGGACAGGGGTGCAGATACGCAGTATTTT.